This TCR beta chain is from a study of OX40 agonist ivuxolimab in advanced cancers. The wider study: Subjects had a mean age of roughly 60 years, with a range of 23 to 79; less than 90% were male. Study findings and constraints: The study found that CD8+ T cells averaged more expanded clones than CD4+.

CDR3 length equals 14 residues. Germline lookup yields CDR1 MNHEY and CDR2 SMNVEV (reference sequence). V was shortened by 4 bases and J by 0 bases, with 7 bases between the two germline ends. With respect to this clone: Its specificity is unknown.

Produced via immunoSEQ multiplex PCR; TCRdb's table is partial and in-frame only. The table has 40,000 to 55,000 clones, about nine tenths seen once. The rearrangement uses TRBV27 and TRBJ1-5; D not certain. This TCR derives from an adult with an advanced solid tumor such as melanoma, head and neck, liver or kidney cancer. This sample comprised CD4+ or CD8+ T cells sorted from blood, obtained in a trial of the OX40 agonist ivuxolimab. The CDR3 spells CASSYLASNQPQHF. For the CDR3, the DNA is TGTGCCAGCAGTTATCTAGCTAGCAATCAGCCCCAGCATTTT.